In its sample, the clone carrying this TCR beta chain was seen once. Its antigen is unidentified. This specimen comes from a study of T cell responses to AZD1222 COVID-19 vaccine. Study findings and constraints: Reportedly, nearly half of unique spike TCRs recognized epitopes outside B.1.351/B.1.1.7 mutations. Clonal diversity was possibly underestimated, and white British individuals and females predominated among donors. Once two AZD1222 doses were given, Spike-specific TCR breadth and depth went up.

The V gene's germline CDR1 is KGHDR and CDR2 SFDVKD. Trimming removed 8 bases from V and 4 bases from J, with 8 bases in between. The CDR3 loop spans 12 amino acids. Generated by immunoSEQ multiplex PCR, the TCRdb table keeps only in-frame clones and is missing some. This table holds about 70,000 clones, approximately 91% found once. The rearrangement joins TRBV24-1 to TRBJ2-1, with D possibly matching TRBD1 (5 bases). Source: peripheral blood, taken on day 0 of MenACWY control vaccination. The source of this sequence is an adult in good health. The CDR3 loop reads CATTDRYNEQFF. In nucleotides, the CDR3 is TGTGCCACCACTGACAGATACAATGAGCAGTTCTTC.